Listed below are T cell receptor beta chains from one sample, sequenced in a study of T cell responses to AZD1222 COVID-19 vaccine. Using immunoSEQ multiplex PCR, the repertoire was profiled, and TCRdb retains in-frame clones only, with some absent. The repertoire holds 85,000 to 120,000 clones, with approximately 87% as singletons. The sequencing here drew on peripheral blood, taken on day 0 of AZD1222 vaccination. These TCRs come from an adult in good health. The CDR3 runs from the conserved cysteine through the conserved F or W. Each record gives: J gene, CDR3 length, clone size, D gene, V gene, CDR3 DNA, CDR3 protein. D genes are given only for firm matches. Only some rows state a clone size, as once, few, many or a class for expanded clones.

TRBJ2-7,14,.,.,TRBV13,TGTGCCAGCAGCTCTGGATCAGGAAATTACGAGCAGTACTTC,CASSSGSGNYEQYF
TRBJ1-6,15,.,.,TRBV6-5,TGTGCCAGCTGTCGACGAAGCTCCTATAATTCACCCCTCCACTTT,CASCRRSSYNSPLHF
TRBJ2-2,17,.,TRBD1,TRBV5-1,TGCGCCAGTTCCCCGGGACAGGGAACATCGAACACCGGGGAGCTGTTTTTT,CASSPGQGTSNTGELFF
TRBJ1-1,14,.,.,TRBV10-3,TGTGCCATCAGTGACCCTAAGTGGGGGACAGAAGCTTTCTTT,CAISDPKWGTEAFF
TRBJ1-6,14,.,TRBD1,TRBV18,TGTGCCAGCTCACCAGGGACAGGGGAATCACCCCTCCACTTT,CASSPGTGESPLHF
TRBJ2-2,15,.,.,TRBV18,TGTGCCAGCTCACCAGGGACTTGGCGGGCCGGGGAGCTGTTTTTT,CASSPGTWRAGELFF
TRBJ2-7,15,.,TRBD1,TRBV7-7,TGTGCCAGCAGCTCCAAACCGGGACAGAATTACGAGCAGTACTTC,CASSSKPGQNYEQYF
TRBJ1-2,15,few,TRBD1,TRBV2,TGTGCCAGCAGTCCCAGACCGGGACAGGGTAACGGCTACACCTTC,CASSPRPGQGNGYTF
TRBJ1-5,13,.,.,TRBV12-3/TRBV12-4,TGTGCCAGCAGTTTGAGGGTGGGTCAGCCCCAGCATTTT,CASSLRVGQPQHF
TRBJ1-5,15,.,TRBD1,TRBV19,TGTGCCAGTAGTTTCGGGACAGGGGGCGATCAGCCCCAGCATTTT,CASSFGTGGDQPQHF
TRBJ2-7,12,.,.,TRBV9,TGTGCCAGCAGCCCAGGAGGTTCCGAGCAGTACTTC,CASSPGGSEQYF
TRBJ2-2,14,.,.,TRBV27,TGTGCCAGCAGCTCATTCCAGGGAATCGGGGAGCTGTTTTTT,CASSSFQGIGELFF
TRBJ2-3,16,.,TRBD1,TRBV4-1,TGCGCCAGCAGCCAAGAGTGGACAGGGCACACAGATACGCAGTATTTT,CASSQEWTGHTDTQYF
TRBJ1-1,15,.,.,TRBV5-1,TGCGCCAGCAGCTTGCGCGGGGCCTCGGAAACTGAAGCTTTCTTT,CASSLRGASETEAFF
TRBJ2-2,14,.,.,TRBV6-5,TGTGCCAGCAGTTATTGGGTGAACACCGGGGAGCTGTTTTTT,CASSYWVNTGELFF
TRBJ1-1,16,.,.,TRBV14,TGTGCCAGCAGCCACCTCCTACCGGGGATGAACACTGAAGCTTTCTTT,CASSHLLPGMNTEAFF
TRBJ1-4,19,.,.,TRBV4-1,TGCGCCAGCAGCCAAGGCCGGGACAACTCTCCTGCAACTAATGAAAAACTGTTTTTT,CASSQGRDNSPATNEKLFF
TRBJ2-2,16,.,TRBD2,TRBV3-1/TRBV3-2,TGTGCCAGCAGCCAAGAGGGTAGCGGGAGGCCTGGGGAGCTGTTTTTT,CASSQEGSGRPGELFF
TRBJ2-7,16,.,TRBD2,TRBV14,TGTGCCAGCAGCCAAGGGACTAGCGTGATCTCCTACGAGCAGTACTTC,CASSQGTSVISYEQYF
TRBJ2-1,13,.,TRBD2,TRBV6-5,TGTGCCAGCCGACTAGCGACCTACAATGAGCAGTTCTTC,CASRLATYNEQFF
TRBJ1-4,15,.,.,TRBV2,TGTGCCAGCAGTGAATTGGGGCAGGGCCCCGAAAAACTGTTTTTT,CASSELGQGPEKLFF
TRBJ1-2,14,.,TRBD1,TRBV6-5,TGTGCCAGCAGTCCCCTGGGACAGGGCTATGGCTACACCTTC,CASSPLGQGYGYTF
TRBJ2-1,14,.,.,TRBV3-1/TRBV3-2,TGTGCCAGCAGAGATGGGGCTCTCGAGGGTGAGCAGTTCTTC,CASRDGALEGEQFF
TRBJ2-1,16,.,.,TRBV6-1,TGTGCCAGCAGTGAATCTCCACGACTAGATCATAATGAGCAGTTCTTC,CASSESPRLDHNEQFF
TRBJ2-7,12,.,.,TRBV3-1/TRBV3-2,TGTGCCAGCAGCCAAGATCATTACGAGCAGTACTTC,CASSQDHYEQYF
TRBJ2-5,13,.,TRBD1,TRBV7-2,TGTGCCAGCAGTAAGGACAGGCAAGAGACCCAGTACTTC,CASSKDRQETQYF
TRBJ2-5,14,.,TRBD2,TRBV7-2,TGTGCCAGCAGCTTAGCGGAGGGAGGGAGGGCCCAGTACTTC,CASSLAEGGRAQYF
TRBJ2-7,13,.,.,TRBV5-1,TGCGCCAGCAGCTTGGCCAGTTCCTACGAGCAGTACTTC,CASSLASSYEQYF
TRBJ1-2,14,.,.,TRBV27,TGTGCCAGCAGTTTATCGAAGGGGCCCCATGGCTACACCTTC,CASSLSKGPHGYTF
TRBJ2-1,16,few,.,TRBV6-5,TGTGCCAGCAGTTACGGGACCCCAAGCTCCTACAATGAGCAGTTCTTC,CASSYGTPSSYNEQFF
TRBJ2-1,17,.,TRBD2,TRBV7-2,TGTGCCAGCAGCTTAGTGGCTAGCGGAAGCTCCTACAATGAGCAGTTCTTC,CASSLVASGSSYNEQFF